This TCR beta chain stems from a study of identical twins. General study points: Excess sharing between twins was weaker in beta out-of-frame sequences. Twin pairs' shared out-of-frame alpha sequences were enriched in low generation probability.

All donors comprised healthy Caucasians. Unique molecular identifiers were present on the cDNA, which also gained a universal primer site by template switching. MiXCR, applied by TCRdb to the 5' RACE reads, yields one record per CDR3 protein. The sample holds 350,000 to 500,000 distinct CDR3 sequences; around 18% are singletons and the top ten take around 12%. Concerning this clonotype: What it binds is unknown.

The germline V gene encodes CDR1 DFQATT and CDR2 SNEGSKA (reference sequence). There are 14 residues in the CDR3. V lost 0 bases and J lost 5, with 14 bases in between. This clonotype was obtained from a man aged 50 to 59 in good health. V gene TRBV20-1 combines with J gene TRBJ2-7, with D perhaps given as TRBD1 or TRBD2 (5 bases each). Sequencing was done on a sample of naive T cells sorted from blood. The CDR3 region is CSARDPWGLNEQYF. The DNA of the CDR3 is TGCAGTGCTAGAGATCCGTGGGGGTTGAACGAGCAGTACTTC.